Listed here are 26 T cell receptor beta chains from one sample, sequenced in a study of T cell responses to AZD1222 COVID-19 vaccine. Data came from immunoSEQ multiplex PCR; TCRdb stores just in-frame clones and leaves some out. In the table there are about 130,000 clones, 75% to 90% of which are singletons. The sample consisted of peripheral blood, taken 28 days after the second AZD1222 dose. The receptors originated from an adult who received the AZD1222 COVID-19 vaccine.

The chain has TRBV7-9 and TRBJ1-1; maybe TRBD1 (6 bases). CDR3 length: 14 residues. Per germline, CDR1 SEHNR and CDR2 FQNEAQ (reference sequence). Trimming stripped 4 bases from V and 4 bases from J, with 13 bases between. The CDR3 DNA follows: TGTGCCAGCAGCTCCAGGGGCCAGGGCACTGAAGCTTTCTTT. This gives the protein CASSSRGQGTEAFF.

The chain carries TRBV18 and TRBJ1-6; TRBD1 is a possible D gene (6 bases). Germline V gene data show CDR1 as KGHSH and CDR2 as LQKENI. Trimming pared 3 bases from V and 7 bases from J, leaving 22 bases between. The length of the CDR3 is 18 residues. The CDR3 region is CASSPNPTGHWVNSPLHF. CDR3 sequence (DNA): TGTGCCAGCTCACCGAACCCTACAGGGCATTGGGTCAATTCACCCCTCCACTTT.

The V gene is TRBV7-8, the J gene TRBJ2-3; 10 bases match TRBD1. The CDR3 contains 16 residues. The germline gives CDR1 SGHVS, CDR2 FQNEAQ. J was trimmed by 4 bases and V by 5 bases; bases with no gene match: 9. CDR3 protein: CASSVSGTGVADTQYF. The DNA for the CDR3 is TGTGCCAGCAGCGTCTCCGGGACAGGGGTTGCAGATACGCAGTATTTT.

The sample holds a few counts of this clone. The chain uses TRBV28 and TRBJ1-4; perhaps TRBD1 as D (5 bases). CDR1 and CDR2 from the germline V gene are MDHEN and SYDVKM. Trimming shortened V by 7 bases and J by 8 bases, and 17 bases separated the two germline ends. The CDR3 has 14 amino acids. The CDR3 loop is CASTLWGSREKLFF. CDR3 coding DNA: TGTGCCAGCACCCTATGGGGGTCTCGGGAAAAACTGTTTTTT.

The rearrangement links TRBV6-2 or TRBV6-3 to TRBJ1-6, with 7 nucleotides matching TRBD1. After removal of 6 bases from V and 1 base from J, the junction contained 9 bases not matched to a gene. Germline CDR1 is MNHEY and CDR2 is SVGEGT. The CDR3 extends over 17 amino acids. The CDR3, as DNA: TGTGCCAGCAGCCAAACCGGGACAGCTTCCTATAATTCACCCCTCCACTTT. This gives the protein CASSQTGTASYNSPLHF.

This clone was observed a handful of times. The V call is TRBV30, the J call TRBJ1-6, with D tentatively TRBD1 (5 bases). This CDR3 has 18 residues. The germline gives CDR1 GTSNPN, CDR2 SVGIG (reference sequence). The ends were cut back, 3 bases at V and 0 bases at J, with 18 bases in the middle. CDR3 amino acids: CAWRRAGTESSYNSPLHF. The CDR3 DNA is TGTGCCTGGAGGCGAGCCGGGACCGAGAGCTCCTATAATTCACCCCTCCACTTT.

V is TRBV28 and J is TRBJ1-6; D is unclear. This CDR3 contains 12 residues. Germline V gene sequence: CDR1 MDHEN, CDR2 SYDVKM. V was trimmed by 2 bases and J by 7 bases, leaving 3 bases between them. The CDR3 spells CASSLPNSPLHF. The CDR3 nucleotides read TGTGCCAGCAGTTTACCGAATTCACCCCTCCACTTT.

V and J are TRBV5-6 and TRBJ1-1; D gene unclear. The CDR3 is 11 amino acids. Between the trimmed V and J ends, which lost 0 bases and 9 bases, there was a span of 6 bases. Germline V gene data show CDR1 as SGHDT and CDR2 as YYEEEE. The CDR3 nucleotides are TGTGCCAGCAGCTTGGGAGCTAAAGCTTTCTTT. Translating gives CASSLGAKAFF.

This clone came up a few times. This chain joins TRBV11-1 and TRBJ2-2, with a tentative D call TRBD2 (6 bases). Trimming pared 5 bases from V and 6 bases from J, leaving 10 bases between. The CDR3 has 13 amino acids. Germline assignment: CDR1 SGHAT and CDR2 FQDESV (reference sequence). CDR3 DNA: TGTGCCAGCAGCCCCCCGGGGGCCGGGGAGCTGTTTTTT. It encodes CASSPPGAGELFF.

The rearrangement links TRBV30 to TRBJ1-1; TRBD1 is a possible D gene (5 bases). Trimming cost V 4 bases and J 5 bases, with 11 bases left between them. This CDR3 comprises 12 residues. From germline, CDR1 is GTSNPN and CDR2 SVGIG (reference sequence). The CDR3 sequence: CAWTRGGTEAFF. The DNA for the CDR3 is TGTGCCTGGACGCGGGGGGGGACTGAAGCTTTCTTT.

The rearrangement joins TRBV6-4 to TRBJ1-5; 7 bases line up with TRBD1. J gave up 7 bases and V 8 bases, and 5 bases lay outside the gene matches. This CDR3 is built from 12 residues. Germline loops: CDR1 MRHNA, CDR2 SNTAGT. The CDR3 sequence is CASQGVGQPQHF. DNA for the CDR3: TGTGCCAGCCAGGGGGTTGGGCAGCCCCAGCATTTT.

V and J are TRBV28 and TRBJ1-5; D is unclear. Trimming pared 6 bases from V and 4 bases from J, leaving 10 bases between. The germline V gene has CDR1 MDHEN and CDR2 SYDVKM. This CDR3 has 13 amino acids. CDR3 in DNA: TGTGCCAGCAGACCTACAGCGAATCAGCCCCAGCATTTT. Its protein product is CASRPTANQPQHF.

J is TRBJ2-2 and V is TRBV11-2, with D possibly being TRBD2 (6 bases). Germline loops: CDR1 SGHAT, CDR2 FQNNGV. The CDR3 covers 16 residues. V lost 5 bases and J 6 bases, leaving 19 bases between the germline ends. CDR3 DNA sequence: TGTGCCAGCAGCCTAGGGGACTTTCGCGGTCCCGGGGAGCTGTTTTTT. Its protein product is CASSLGDFRGPGELFF.

This clone was detected a few times. This chain joins TRBV3-1 (or the pseudogene TRBV3-2) and TRBJ2-2; the match to TRBD2 covers 10 bases. The germline V gene encodes CDR1 LGHDT and CDR2 YNNKEL (reference sequence). The V and J ends lost 2 bases and 5 bases, in that order; junction bases with no gene match: 17. CDR3 length: 20 residues. The DNA for the CDR3 is TGTGCCAGCAGCCAAAGGTCTAGCGGGGGCCCAACCCGATTTACCGGGGAGCTGTTTTTT. Translated, it gives CASSQRSSGGPTRFTGELFF.

The gene calls are TRBV30 and TRBJ2-2; 7 nucleotides line up with TRBD2. The CDR3 is 15 amino acids. Germline V lookup: CDR1 GTSNPN, CDR2 SVGIG (reference sequence). V dropped 4 bases and J dropped 4; count of bases not matched to a gene: 9. Written as DNA, the CDR3 is TGTGCCTGGACGACTAGCTTTTTTCTCACCGGGGAGCTGTTTTTT. This gives the protein CAWTTSFFLTGELFF.

CDR3 nucleotide sequence: TGTGCCAGCAGGACCTCAGAGCAGGGGGAAAAACTGTTTTTT. Its protein product is CASRTSEQGEKLFF. The chain recombines TRBV6-6 with TRBJ1-4; tentatively, D is TRBD1 (6 bases). V was cut by 6 bases and J by 8 bases, with 16 bases left in between. CDR1 is MNHNY, CDR2 SVGAGI, per germline (reference sequence). This CDR3 region has 14 residues.

The chain joins TRBV19 to TRBJ1-1; weak D call: TRBD1 (5 bases). V was trimmed by 5 bases and J by 5 bases, leaving 12 bases between them. CDR1 and CDR2 from the germline V gene are LNHDA and SQIVND (reference sequence). The CDR3 consists of 13 residues. CDR3 nucleotides: TGTGCCAGTAGTCTCGGGACTCGAACTGAAGCTTTCTTT. Protein product: CASSLGTRTEAFF.

This chain connects TRBV12-3 or TRBV12-4 to TRBJ1-3; a weak D match, TRBD1 (6 bases). The CDR3 runs to 12 residues. The germline V and J ends were trimmed by 6 bases and 8 bases, with 11 bases remaining between them. The CDR3 spells CASRTGGHTIYF. The CDR3 bases are TGTGCCAGCAGGACAGGTGGGCACACCATATATTTT.

This chain uses TRBV7-9 with TRBJ1-2; TRBD1 aligns across 7 bases. This CDR3 contains 14 residues. V lost 4 bases and J lost 3; bases outside the gene matches: 5. Looked up from germline, CDR1 is SEHNR and CDR2 is FQNEAQ (reference sequence). Written as DNA, the CDR3 is TGTGCCAGCAGCTCCGGGGGACAGTACTATGGCTACACCTTC. Translating it yields CASSSGGQYYGYTF.

This chain joins TRBV5-4 and TRBJ1-5, with D unresolved. The CDR3 totals 15 residues. Trimming took 1 base from V and 3 from J, leaving 11 bases between them. Germline CDR1 is SGHNT and CDR2 is YYREEE (reference sequence). DNA of the CDR3: TGTGCCAGCAGCTTGCAAGGCAGAGACAATCAGCCCCAGCATTTT. Protein sequence: CASSLQGRDNQPQHF.

The rearrangement joins TRBV3-1 (or the pseudogene TRBV3-2) to TRBJ2-1; TRBD2 might be the D (6 bases). Deletions cut 3 bases from V and 10 bases from J, with 13 bases between. The CDR3 contains 13 residues. Germline V gives CDR1 LGHDT, CDR2 YNNKEL (reference sequence). The CDR3 DNA reads TGTGCCAGCAGCCAGGGACTTAGGGACGAGCAGTTCTTC. Translation gives CASSQGLRDEQFF.

V and J are TRBV6-5 and TRBJ2-7, with a possible D match to TRBD1 (5 bases). The ends were cut back, 6 bases at V and 0 bases at J, with 12 bases in the middle. Germline CDR1 MNHEY, CDR2 SVGAGI. The CDR3 sequence is 14 residues long. CDR3 sequence reads: CASSPDMSSYEQYF. Here the CDR3 DNA reads TGTGCCAGCAGCCCGGACATGAGCTCCTACGAGCAGTACTTC.

The gene calls are TRBV28 and TRBJ1-2; tentative D call: TRBD1 (6 bases). The V gene's germline CDR1 is MDHEN and CDR2 SYDVKM. The CDR3 extends over 12 amino acids. Trimming left V 6 bases short and J 5 bases short, with 10 bases between. CDR3 in DNA: TGTGCCAGCAGCCTGACAGGATATGGCTACACCTTC. Amino acids: CASSLTGYGYTF.

The rearrangement links TRBV5-1 to TRBJ2-2; TRBD2 matches at 7 bases. CDR1 and CDR2 from the germline V gene are SGHRS and YFSETQ. V shed 4 bases, J shed 1 base, and the junction held 10 bases outside the gene matches. The CDR3 runs 17 residues. The DNA of the CDR3 is TGCGCCAGCAGCCCTAGGGGAGGGGCTGGGAACACCGGGGAGCTGTTTTTT. It encodes CASSPRGGAGNTGELFF.

The V and J genes are TRBV10-3 and TRBJ1-1; 8 nucleotides match TRBD1. V was clipped by 3 bases and J by 5 bases; unmatched bases: 5. This CDR3 spans 14 amino acids. Per the germline V gene, CDR1 is ENHRY and CDR2 is SYGVKD. This CDR3 is CAISDDTGGTEAFF. In nucleotides, the CDR3 is TGTGCCATCAGTGACGATACAGGGGGTACTGAAGCTTTCTTT.

CDR3 sequence: CASSLASRISGANVLTF. In nucleotides, the CDR3 is TGTGCCAGCAGCTTGGCCTCGAGGATTTCTGGGGCCAACGTCCTGACTTTC. This chain links TRBV5-4 with TRBJ2-6; D not certain. V was pared by 0 bases and J by 1 base, with 11 bases between. The germline V gene encodes CDR1 SGHNT and CDR2 YYREEE (reference sequence). There are 17 residues in the CDR3.